The rows below give T cell receptor beta chains drawn from one sample of a study of T-cell reconstitution after alpha-beta-depleted transplantation in children. TCRdb fed the PCR reads into MiXCR, producing one record per CDR3 protein. This repertoire shows around 340,000 distinct CDR3 sequences, about an eighth found once; its top ten account for roughly 4.3%. The material sequenced was PBMCs, taken from the stem cell graft. Receptors were obtained from a human donor who donated a stem cell graft to a child with Fanconi anemia. Each CDR3 is given with its conserved first and last residue. The D gene is left open where the match is weak. Not all rows give a size; the values are once, few, many and, for expanded clones, a class.

v_gene	j_gene	abundance	d_gene	CDR3nt	CDR3aa
TRBV30	TRBJ2-7	NA	TRBD1	TGTGCCTGGAGTCCATCGGGACAGAAAGCCGAGCAGTACTTC	CAWSPSGQKAEQYF
TRBV28	TRBJ1-2	few	NA	TGTGCCAGCAGTCCCCACGAATCAGGGGTAGGGGGCTACACCTTC	CASSPHESGVGGYTF
TRBV7-6	TRBJ2-1	many	NA	TGTGCCAGCAGCCCGGGGGGCTATAAGGATGAGCAGTTCTTC	CASSPGGYKDEQFF
TRBV29-1	TRBJ2-3	many	NA	TGCAGCGTTGAGTTAGCCGATACGCAGTATTTT	CSVELADTQYF
TRBV5-1	TRBJ2-5	few	TRBD1	TGCGCCAGCAATCTCGGGACAGGGGCACAAGAGACCCAGTACTTC	CASNLGTGAQETQYF
TRBV27	TRBJ1-2	NA	NA	TGTGCGGACTCGAGATTACAGGGATGTGGCTACACCTTC	CADSRLQGCGYTF
TRBV11-2	TRBJ1-1	few	NA	TGTGCCAGCAGCTATGTTAGGGGAAGAGCTGAAGCTTTCTTT	CASSYVRGRAEAFF
TRBV9	TRBJ2-3	many	NA	TGTGCCAGCAGCGTGGCACCTCCAGTGGATACGCAGTATTTT	CASSVAPPVDTQYF
TRBV5-1	TRBJ2-5	few	TRBD2	TGCGCCAGCAGCTTGAACCCTTCGCGGGGGGTAGGAGAGACCCAGTACTTC	CASSLNPSRGVGETQYF
TRBV21-1	TRBJ1-5	NA	NA	TGTGCCAGCAGCAAAGACCCCCCCCGGAGAACCAGCAATCAGCCCCAGCATTTT	CASSKDPPRRTSNQPQHF
TRBV30	TRBJ2-7	many	NA	TGTGCCTGGGCGCGGGGACCCTACGAGCAGTACTTC	CAWARGPYEQYF
TRBV7-2	TRBJ1-1	NA	NA	TGTGCCAGCAGCTCTCGACCACAGGGCACTGAAGCTTTCTTT	CASSSRPQGTEAFF
TRBV4-3	TRBJ2-2	many	TRBD2	TGCGCCAGCAGCCAAGATTGGCTAGCGGGGGAATCGAACACCGGGGAGCTGTTTTTT	CASSQDWLAGESNTGELFF
TRBV5-1	TRBJ1-3	many	NA	TGCGCCAGCAGTGCAGGCCAACCTGGAAACACCATATATTTT	CASSAGQPGNTIYF
TRBV28	TRBJ2-5	NA	TRBD2	TGTGCCAGCAGTTTAACTAGCGGGGGGAGTGCGGAGACCCAGTACTTC	CASSLTSGGSAETQYF
TRBV12-3/TRBV12-4	TRBJ2-5	NA	NA	TGTGCCAGCAGTTTGCAGTTCCTGACCCAGTACTTC	CASSLQFLTQYF
TRBV29-1	TRBJ2-2	many	TRBD1	TGCAGCGGCCAGACAGGGTTCGCCGGGGAGCTGTTTTTT	CSGQTGFAGELFF
TRBV27	TRBJ2-7	NA	NA	TGTGCCAGCAGTTTTAACTCCGAGCAGTACTTC	CASSFNSEQYF
TRBV11-3	TRBJ2-1	many	NA	TGTGCCAGCAGCTTGTCTCTAGGGACCAATGAGCAGTTCTTC	CASSLSLGTNEQFF
TRBV7-9	TRBJ1-2	NA	NA	TGTGCCAGCAGCCTAAATCAGGGTTCGGTGGGCTACACCTTC	CASSLNQGSVGYTF
TRBV5-5	TRBJ2-1	NA	NA	TGTGCCAGCAGAAGTAGCTTGGTCGGGAGCAGGCAGTTCTTC	CASRSSLVGSRQFF
TRBV4-2	TRBJ2-7	NA	NA	TGTGCCAGCAGCCAGGCTTCTGACCGGTCCTACGAGCAGTACTTC	CASSQASDRSYEQYF
TRBV10-3	TRBJ2-1	once	TRBD2	TGTGCCATCAGTGTCGGTGGGACTAGCGGGTCAAATGAGCAGTTCTTC	CAISVGGTSGSNEQFF
TRBV11-2	TRBJ2-1	NA	TRBD1	TGTGCCAGCAGCCCCCGGACAGGGGAGGTTGGGGTGCATGAGCAGTTCTTC	CASSPRTGEVGVHEQFF
TRBV6-5	TRBJ1-4	many	TRBD1	TGTGCCAGCAGTTACGGCCAGGGGGACGAAAAACTGTTTTTT	CASSYGQGDEKLFF
TRBV5-1	TRBJ1-1	many	NA	TGCGCCAGCAGCGAAGTACCTGGCACTGAAGCTTTCTTT	CASSEVPGTEAFF
TRBV4-3	TRBJ2-6	few	NA	TGCGCCAGCAGCCAAGATATGGGAGCTGGGGCCAACGTCCTGACTTTC	CASSQDMGAGANVLTF
TRBV20-1	TRBJ2-3	many	TRBD2	TGCAGTGCTAGAGATCAATCAACGGGACTAGCGTCGGCAGATACGCAGTATTTT	CSARDQSTGLASADTQYF
TRBV7-8	TRBJ1-6	few	NA	TGTGCCAGCAGCCCCCAGGGCGGGAATGATAATTCACCCCTCCACTTT	CASSPQGGNDNSPLHF
TRBV7-8	TRBJ1-2	NA	NA	TGTGCCAGCAGCTTGGCTTACCGGGACTATAACTATGGCTACACCTTC	CASSLAYRDYNYGYTF
TRBV6-2/TRBV6-3	TRBJ2-6	NA	NA	TGTGCCAGCAGTTACCGGGTGTCTGGGGCCAACGTCCTGACTTTC	CASSYRVSGANVLTF
TRBV10-3	TRBJ1-3	many	NA	TGTGCCATCACCCGAGGGTCGGTCAGCAGGGCTACGGGAAACACCATATATTTT	CAITRGSVSRATGNTIYF
TRBV9	TRBJ2-7	many	NA	TGTGCCAGCAGCGTAGGAGTAACCACTGGGGTCTACGAGCAGTACTTC	CASSVGVTTGVYEQYF
TRBV9	TRBJ2-5	few	TRBD1	TGTGCCAGCAGCGTGGGGACAGGACTCCAAGAGACCCAGTACTTC	CASSVGTGLQETQYF
TRBV12-3/TRBV12-4	TRBJ2-5	NA	NA	TGTGCCAGCACCCGATTCGGGGCAGAAGAGACCCAGTACTTC	CASTRFGAEETQYF
TRBV7-9	TRBJ2-1	few	NA	TGTGCCAGCAGCCTTACAGCCCACAATGAGCAGTTCTTC	CASSLTAHNEQFF
TRBV29-1	TRBJ2-4	NA	NA	TGCAGCGCGCTACCCGGGAGCGGCATTCAGTACTTC	CSALPGSGIQYF
TRBV19	TRBJ1-1	NA	TRBD1	TGTGCCAGCAGTCCAGGGGGACCGAACACTGAAGCTTTCTTT	CASSPGGPNTEAFF
TRBV3-1	TRBJ1-2	NA	NA	TGTGCCAGCAGCCTAACGGGGGTGTCTTATGGCTACACCTTC	CASSLTGVSYGYTF
TRBV20-1	TRBJ1-1	few	NA	TGCAGTGCCCCTGGGGGGGACACTGAAGCTTTCTTT	CSAPGGDTEAFF
TRBV5-1	TRBJ1-3	few	TRBD1	TGCGCCAGCAGCCGACAGGGGCTGAACTCTGGAAACACCATATATTTT	CASSRQGLNSGNTIYF
TRBV10-3	TRBJ2-5	NA	NA	TGTGCCATCAGTGAGTCCCCGAAATGGTCAGGAGGGACCCAGTACTTC	CAISESPKWSGGTQYF